The source of this T cell receptor (beta chain) is a study of cytomegalovirus exposure and HLA in healthy donors. The study drew the donors from its approximately 120-subject validation cohort, separate from the approximately 700-subject first cohort. General observations from the study: It was about 150 TCR beta chains that were listed as cytomegalovirus-associated. For most TCR sequences rarity was the rule, although some public TCRs occurred in many donors.

With respect to this clone: Its target is not known.

The CDR3 totals 13 residues. CDR1 and CDR2 from the germline V gene are GTSNPN and SVGIG (reference sequence). With 4 bases clipped from V and 2 bases from J, the junction kept 4 bases outside the gene matches. The repertoire was sequenced with immunoSEQ multiplex PCR; TCRdb's copy has only in-frame clones and lacks some. The data hold some 350,000 clones, with roughly 87% observed a single time. The J gene is TRBJ2-5, the V gene TRBV30; 7 nucleotides align to TRBD2. Material: PBMCs. This TCR was recovered from a woman between 25 and 40 years old in good health and CMV-seropositive. The CDR3 reads CAWMGGDQETQYF. In DNA form, the CDR3 reads TGTGCCTGGATGGGGGGGGATCAAGAGACCCAGTACTTC.